Following are 17 T cell receptor beta chains from one sample sequenced in a study of blood T cell repertoires in COVID-19. Produced via immunoSEQ multiplex PCR; TCRdb's table is partial and in-frame only. The table includes about 290,000 clones, 70% to 90% detected once. Source material: peripheral blood. These receptors came from a woman in her twenties or thirties with active or convalescent COVID-19.

The chain joins TRBV19 to TRBJ1-1; D is possibly TRBD1 (5 bases). Germline V gene lookup returns CDR1 LNHDA and CDR2 SQIVND (reference sequence). The CDR3 is 14 residues long. V lost 3 bases and J 0 bases, leaving 8 bases between the germline ends. CDR3 DNA: TGTGCCAGTAGTATTTTAGGGGTGAACACTGAAGCTTTCTTT. This encodes CASSILGVNTEAFF.

This chain links TRBV24-1 with TRBJ1-2, with TRBD1 matching over 9 bases. V shed 4 bases, J shed 3 bases, and the junction held 8 bases outside the gene matches. The CDR3 extends over 16 amino acids. Germline CDR1 and CDR2: KGHDR and SFDVKD. CDR3 in DNA: TGTGCCACCAGTGACCGGACCGGGACAGGGTACTATGGCTACACCTTC. Its translation is CATSDRTGTGYYGYTF.

V gene TRBV10-3 combines with J gene TRBJ2-4; 8 nucleotides align to TRBD1. The CDR3 contains 16 residues. Germline V lookup: CDR1 ENHRY, CDR2 SYGVKD. Trimming at V came to 3 bases and at J to 4 bases, leaving 8 bases not matched to a gene. The CDR3: CAISDQGAGVKNIQYF. CDR3 nucleotide sequence: TGTGCCATCAGTGACCAGGGGGCAGGAGTTAAAAACATTCAGTACTTC.

The chain has TRBV15 and TRBJ1-6, with a possible D match to TRBD1 (5 bases). Trimming stripped 0 bases from V and 9 bases from J, with 9 bases between. CDR1 LNHNV and CDR2 YYDKDF come from the germline V gene (reference sequence). This CDR3 has 14 residues. The CDR3 DNA follows: TGTGCCACCAGCAGAGACACTCAGGGTTCACCCCTCCACTTT. The encoded protein is CATSRDTQGSPLHF.

The rearrangement uses TRBV7-2 and TRBJ1-5; no clear D. V was clipped by 3 bases and J by 9 bases, with 9 bases between them. The germline CDR1 and CDR2 sequences are SGHTA and FQGNSA. This CDR3 is built from 12 residues. The CDR3 protein is CASSLADRPQHF. The CDR3 coding sequence is TGTGCCAGCAGCTTGGCCGATCGGCCCCAGCATTTT.

This chain links TRBV7-2 with TRBJ2-2; 7 bases align to TRBD1. The CDR3 totals 15 residues. V gave up 5 bases and J gave up 4 bases; unmatched junction bases: 7. Germline-derived CDR1 and CDR2 are SGHTA and FQGNSA. Here the CDR3 DNA reads TGTGCCAGCAGCGGCCCCAGGGGGAGCACCGGGGAGCTGTTTTTT. It specifies CASSGPRGSTGELFF.

The chain carries TRBV5-6 and TRBJ1-2, with TRBD1 matching over 7 bases. V lost 4 bases and J lost 5; bases outside the gene matches: 8. Germline lookup yields CDR1 SGHDT and CDR2 YYEEEE. The CDR3 covers 14 residues. CDR3 protein: CASSPGTEFYGYTF. The CDR3 bases are TGTGCCAGCAGCCCCGGGACAGAATTTTATGGCTACACCTTC. The full variable domain, its missing parts supplied by reference TRBV5-6 and TRBJ1-2, is DAGVTQSPTHLIKTRGQQVTLRCSPKSGHDTVSWYQQALGQGPQFIFQYYEEEERQRGNFPDRFSGHQFPNYSSELNVNALLLGDSALYLCASSPGTEFYGYTFGSGTRLTVV.

The chain employs TRBV2 and TRBJ1-1; tentative D call: TRBD1 (5 bases). V was shortened by 6 bases and J by 7 bases, with 15 bases between the two germline ends. CDR1 and CDR2 from the germline V gene are SNHLY and FYNNEI. There are 13 residues in the CDR3. The CDR3 loop reads CASRSRGVSEAFF. The CDR3 DNA reads as TGTGCCAGCAGGTCCCGGGGGGTGAGTGAAGCTTTCTTT.

There are a few counts of this clone. The DNA for the CDR3 is TGTGCCATCAGTGGGACAGGGTCAGGCTATGGCTACACCTTC. Translating it yields CAISGTGSGYGYTF. J is TRBJ1-2 and V is TRBV10-3; TRBD1 agrees at 8 bases. Germline values: CDR1 ENHRY, CDR2 SYGVKD. This CDR3 spans 14 amino acids. The J segment lost 4 bases and the V segment lost 4 bases, leaving 5 bases of the junction unmatched.

This chain joins TRBV6-5 and TRBJ2-3; the D gene is possibly TRBD2 (7 bases). This CDR3 comprises 16 residues. Trimming cost V 0 bases and J 7 bases, with 17 bases left between them. Germline assignment: CDR1 MNHEY and CDR2 SVGAGI. DNA for the CDR3: TGTGCCAGCAGTTACTCGTTTGGGGGGGCCTCGAATACGCAGTATTTT. It encodes CASSYSFGGASNTQYF.

The chain has TRBV18 and TRBJ1-2; D remains unclear. Germline V lookup: CDR1 KGHSH, CDR2 LQKENI. V lost 3 bases and J 3 bases, leaving 11 bases between the germline ends. The CDR3 is made up of 14 amino acids. The DNA for the CDR3 is TGTGCCAGCTCACCTAATGAGGGCGACTATGGCTACACCTTC. Protein product: CASSPNEGDYGYTF.

The chain has TRBV10-3 and TRBJ2-5; 8 nucleotides align to TRBD2. Germline V gene data show CDR1 as ENHRY and CDR2 as SYGVKD. V was clipped by 4 bases and J by 4 bases; unmatched bases: 5. The CDR3 spans 14 residues. In DNA, the CDR3 is TGTGCCATCAGTGCAGCGGGGGTGGCAGAGACCCAGTACTTC. Translating gives CAISAAGVAETQYF.

In its sample, this clone was seen once. The chain is built from TRBV11-3 and TRBJ2-3; 8 nucleotides match TRBD2. In germline, CDR1 is SGHNT, CDR2 YENEEA. The CDR3 runs to 16 residues. Losses at the gene ends were 5 bases for V and 5 bases for J; bases not matched to a gene: 12. The CDR3: CASSPGLAWDLDTQYF. DNA for the CDR3: TGTGCCAGCAGCCCCGGACTAGCCTGGGATCTAGATACGCAGTATTTT.

The rearrangement joins TRBV7-2 to TRBJ2-7, with 8 bases fitting TRBD2. Germline CDR1 is SGHTA and CDR2 is FQGNSA. This CDR3 is 15 amino acids long. J gave up 0 bases and V 3 bases, and 4 bases lay outside the gene matches. The CDR3 loop reads CASSFGLAHSYEQYF. The CDR3 region has the DNA TGTGCCAGCAGCTTCGGACTAGCCCACTCCTACGAGCAGTACTTC.

This clone was seen only once. V gene TRBV7-3 combines with J gene TRBJ2-1; weak D call: TRBD2 (6 bases). Trimming shortened V by 5 bases and J by 4 bases, and 18 bases separated the two germline ends. Germline V gene data show CDR1 as SGHTA and CDR2 as FQGTGA. The CDR3 covers 16 residues. CDR3 nucleotides: TGTGCCAGCAGCCCGGCAGGTAGCGGCGCTTACAATGAGCAGTTCTTC. The encoded protein is CASSPAGSGAYNEQFF.

This chain uses TRBV10-3 with TRBJ1-1, with D unclear. From germline, CDR1 is ENHRY and CDR2 SYGVKD. This CDR3 has 13 amino acids. The germline V and J ends were trimmed by 0 bases and 1 base, with 3 bases remaining between them. In nucleotides, the CDR3 is TGTGCCATCAGTGAGTCGGCGAACACTGAAGCTTTCTTT. Its protein is CAISESANTEAFF.

The J gene is TRBJ2-1, the V gene TRBV30; 7 nucleotides match TRBD1. Germline V gene sequence: CDR1 GTSNPN, CDR2 SVGIG (reference sequence). CDR3 length equals 14 residues. The V and J ends lost 4 bases and 5 bases, in that order; junction bases with no gene match: 8. The CDR3 DNA is TGTGCCTGGACCACAGGGGCTGGACACAATGAGCAGTTCTTC. This sequence encodes CAWTTGAGHNEQFF.